This T cell receptor (beta chain) was identified in a study of T cells after yellow fever vaccination. In its sample, this clonotype was seen a few times. Trimming shortened V by 7 bases and J by 0 bases, and 12 bases separated the two germline ends. This CDR3 has 15 amino acids. CDR1 and CDR2 from the germline V gene are LGHDT and YNNKEL (reference sequence). One entry per CDR3 protein, called by TCRdb with MiXCR from the 5' RACE reads. The data contain some 500,000 distinct CDR3 sequences, about 13% of them singletons. This specimen consisted of PBMCs, obtained on the day of the yellow fever booster vaccination. The V call is TRBV3-1, the J call TRBJ2-2; D call uncertain. The clonotype comes from a man in his thirties or forties who received the YFV17D yellow fever vaccine. CDR3 amino acids: CASTRSESNTGELFF. CDR3 DNA sequence: TGTGCCAGCACCAGGTCCGAGTCGAACACCGGGGAGCTGTTTTTT.